At least ten counts were recorded for the clone carrying this T cell receptor beta chain. Its antigen is undetermined. RNA was extracted from bulk tissue without any cell sorting. The source of the sample is a study of tumor and adjacent non-tumor tissue in lung cancer. About the study: Patients comprised about a dozen adenocarcinoma, a couple of squamous cell carcinoma and 1 small cell lung cancer. Patients were aged roughly 30 to 76, approximately 11 men and about five women, stage I to III. Study-level findings and limits: Compared with tumor, normal lung showed significantly lower TCR diversity. Top 100 clones took a larger repertoire share in normal lung.

This CDR3 has 13 amino acids. Germline assignment: CDR1 DFQATT and CDR2 SNEGSKA (reference sequence). V shed 6 bases, J shed 9 bases, and the junction held 9 bases outside the gene matches. Three rounds of nested PCR, following a modified ARM-PCR protocol, produced the TCRbeta library. TCRdb redid the calling of the multiplex PCR reads with MiXCR, one entry per CDR3 protein. The sample carries 75,000 to 100,000 distinct CDR3 sequences, 67% recorded once. The TCR was taken from a man between 60 and 75 years old with non-small cell lung cancer. Sequencing was carried out using lung tumor tissue. The chain joins TRBV20-1 to TRBJ2-7; 12 bases agree with TRBD2. In DNA form, the CDR3 reads TGCAGTGCACCGACTAGCGGGAGCTCGAGGCAGTACTTC. Translation: CSAPTSGSSRQYF.